This T cell receptor beta chain was profiled in a study of radiotherapy plus CTLA-4 blockade in lung cancer. About the research overall: Disease control was achieved by less than 40% of patients, and objective responses by 18%.

As for this clone: Its antigen is undetermined.

Profiling relied on immunoSEQ multiplex PCR, and the TCRdb table lists in-frame clones only, not all of them. This sample yields 45,000 to 60,000 clones, of which about three quarters are seen a single time; over 2% belongs to the top ten. Findings and limits, study-wide: Among blood TCR repertoires after radiotherapy plus ipilimumab, tumor-derived clones expanded. Early shifts in blood T cell clones, with interferon-beta, reportedly predicted response best.

V lost 2 bases to trimming and J lost 2 bases, with 23 bases between them. The V gene's germline CDR1 is SGHTA and CDR2 FQGNSA. The CDR3 is made up of 19 amino acids. The chain recombines TRBV7-2 with TRBJ2-3, with D perhaps TRBD2 (6 bases). The starting material was peripheral blood, obtained from a patient treated with radiotherapy plus ipilimumab. This sequence was found in a human donor with non-small cell lung cancer whose response to radiotherapy plus ipilimumab could not be evaluated. The CDR3 reads CASSLTIKGAGGNTDTQYF. The CDR3 bases are TGTGCCAGCAGCTTAACGATTAAAGGGGCCGGGGGAAACACAGATACGCAGTATTTT.